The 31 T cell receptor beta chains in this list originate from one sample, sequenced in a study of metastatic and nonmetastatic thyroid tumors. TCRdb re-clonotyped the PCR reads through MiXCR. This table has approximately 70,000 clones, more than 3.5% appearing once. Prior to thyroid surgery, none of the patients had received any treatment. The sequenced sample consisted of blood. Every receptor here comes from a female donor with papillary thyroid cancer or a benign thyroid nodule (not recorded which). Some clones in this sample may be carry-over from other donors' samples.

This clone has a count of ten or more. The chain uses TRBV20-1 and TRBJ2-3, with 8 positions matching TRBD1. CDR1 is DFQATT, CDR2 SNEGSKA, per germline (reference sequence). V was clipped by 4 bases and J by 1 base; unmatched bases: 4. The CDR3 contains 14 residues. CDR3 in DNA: TGCAGTGCTACCTCGGGACAGGGCACAGATACGCAGTATTTT. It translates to CSATSGQGTDTQYF.

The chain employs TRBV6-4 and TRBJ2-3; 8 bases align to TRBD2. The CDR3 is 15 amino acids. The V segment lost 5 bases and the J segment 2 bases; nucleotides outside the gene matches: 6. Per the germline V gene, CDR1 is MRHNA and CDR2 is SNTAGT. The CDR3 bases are TGTGCCAGCAGTTCCAGCGGGGGACACACAGATACGCAGTATTTT. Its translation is CASSSSGGHTDTQYF.

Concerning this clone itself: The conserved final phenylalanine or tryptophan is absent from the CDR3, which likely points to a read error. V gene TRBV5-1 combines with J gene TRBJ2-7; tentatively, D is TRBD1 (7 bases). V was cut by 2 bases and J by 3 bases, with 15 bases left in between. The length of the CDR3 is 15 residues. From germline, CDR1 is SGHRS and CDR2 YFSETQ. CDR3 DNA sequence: TGCGCCAGCAGCTTTGCGGGACAGAGCGACTACGAGCAGTACTCC. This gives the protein CASSFAGQSDYEQYS.

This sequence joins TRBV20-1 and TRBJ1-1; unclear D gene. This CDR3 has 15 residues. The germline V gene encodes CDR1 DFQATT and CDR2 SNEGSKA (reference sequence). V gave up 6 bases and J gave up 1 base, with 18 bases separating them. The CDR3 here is CSAKEIGGRNTEAFF. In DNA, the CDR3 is TGCAGTGCCAAGGAAATAGGAGGGAGGAACACTGAAGCTTTCTTT.

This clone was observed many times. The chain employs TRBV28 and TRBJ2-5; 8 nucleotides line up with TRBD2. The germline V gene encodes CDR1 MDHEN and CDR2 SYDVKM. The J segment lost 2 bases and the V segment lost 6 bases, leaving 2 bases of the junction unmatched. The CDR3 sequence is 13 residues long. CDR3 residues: CASRASGQETQYF. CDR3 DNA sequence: TGTGCCAGCAGGGCTAGCGGGCAAGAGACCCAGTACTTC.

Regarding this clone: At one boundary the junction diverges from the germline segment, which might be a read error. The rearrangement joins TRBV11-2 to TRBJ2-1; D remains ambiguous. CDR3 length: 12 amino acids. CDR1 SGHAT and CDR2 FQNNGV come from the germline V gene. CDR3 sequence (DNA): TGTGCCAGCAGTCCTAAATACAATGATCAGTTCTTC. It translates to CASSPKYNDQFF. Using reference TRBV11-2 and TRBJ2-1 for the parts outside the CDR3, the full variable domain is EAGVAQSPRYKIIEKRQSVAFWCNPISGHATLYWYQQILGQGPKLLIQFQNNGVVDDSQLPKDRFSAERLKGVDSTLKIQPAKLEDSAVYLCASSPKYNDQFFGPGTRLTVL.

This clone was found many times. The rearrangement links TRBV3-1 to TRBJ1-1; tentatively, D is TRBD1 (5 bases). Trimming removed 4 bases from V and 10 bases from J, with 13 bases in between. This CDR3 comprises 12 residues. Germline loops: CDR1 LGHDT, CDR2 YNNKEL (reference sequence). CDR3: CASSRWGGAAFF. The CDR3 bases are TGTGCCAGCAGCCGATGGGGGGGAGCAGCTTTCTTT.

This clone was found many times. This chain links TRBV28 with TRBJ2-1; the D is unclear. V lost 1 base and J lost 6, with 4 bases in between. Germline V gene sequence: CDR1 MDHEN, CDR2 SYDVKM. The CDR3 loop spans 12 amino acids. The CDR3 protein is CASSLFGNEQFF. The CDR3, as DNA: TGTGCCAGCAGTTTATTCGGCAATGAGCAGTTCTTC.

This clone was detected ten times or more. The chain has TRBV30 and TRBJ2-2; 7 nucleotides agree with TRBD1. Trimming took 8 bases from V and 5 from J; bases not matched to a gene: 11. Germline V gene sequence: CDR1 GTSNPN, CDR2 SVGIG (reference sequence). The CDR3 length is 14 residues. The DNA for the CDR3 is TGTGCCGGCTACAGGGGATCAGGGACCGGGGAGCTGTTTTTT. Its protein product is CAGYRGSGTGELFF.

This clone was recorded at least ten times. The CDR3 DNA follows: TGTGCCAGCAGAGATTATCGACAGGGTGGGATCGACAATGAGCAGTTCTTC. Its translation is CASRDYRQGGIDNEQFF. The chain recombines TRBV27 with TRBJ2-1; 7 bases are a match to TRBD1. V lost 6 bases and J lost 5; bases outside the gene matches: 16. The CDR3 is 17 amino acids. CDR1 is MNHEY, CDR2 SMNVEV, per germline (reference sequence).

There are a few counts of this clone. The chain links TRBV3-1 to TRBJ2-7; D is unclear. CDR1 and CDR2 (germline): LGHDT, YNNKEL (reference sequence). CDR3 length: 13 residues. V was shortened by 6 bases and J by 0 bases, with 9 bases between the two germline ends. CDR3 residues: CASRLTASYEQYF. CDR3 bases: TGTGCCAGCAGGCTGACTGCCTCCTACGAGCAGTACTTC.

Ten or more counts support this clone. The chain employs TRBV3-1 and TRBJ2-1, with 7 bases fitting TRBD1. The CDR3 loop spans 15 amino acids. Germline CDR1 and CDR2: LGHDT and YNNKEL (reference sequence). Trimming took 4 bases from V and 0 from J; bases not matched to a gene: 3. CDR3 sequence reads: CASSPGQSSYNEQFF. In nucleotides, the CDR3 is TGTGCCAGCAGCCCGGGACAGAGCTCCTACAATGAGCAGTTCTTC.

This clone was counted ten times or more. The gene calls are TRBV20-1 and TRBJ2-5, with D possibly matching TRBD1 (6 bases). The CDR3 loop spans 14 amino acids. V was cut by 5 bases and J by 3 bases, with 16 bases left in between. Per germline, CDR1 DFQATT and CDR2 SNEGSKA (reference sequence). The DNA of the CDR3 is TGCAGTGCTGACGACAGGAGGAAAGAAGAGACCCAGTACTTC. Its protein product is CSADDRRKEETQYF.

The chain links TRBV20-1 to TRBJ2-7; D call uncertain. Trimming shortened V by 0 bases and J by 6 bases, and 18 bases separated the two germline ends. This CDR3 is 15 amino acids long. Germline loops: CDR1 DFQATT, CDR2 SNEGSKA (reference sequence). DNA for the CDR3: TGCAGTGCTAGAGAAGCTGAGAAGCACTACTCCGAGCAGTACTTC. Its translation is CSAREAEKHYSEQYF.

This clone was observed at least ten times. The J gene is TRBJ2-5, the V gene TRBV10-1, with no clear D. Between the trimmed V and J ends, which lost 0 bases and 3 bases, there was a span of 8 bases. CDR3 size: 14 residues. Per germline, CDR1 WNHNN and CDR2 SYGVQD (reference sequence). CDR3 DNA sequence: TGCGCCAGCAGTGAGTCGATTGTAAAAGAGACCCAGTACTTC. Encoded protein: CASSESIVKETQYF.

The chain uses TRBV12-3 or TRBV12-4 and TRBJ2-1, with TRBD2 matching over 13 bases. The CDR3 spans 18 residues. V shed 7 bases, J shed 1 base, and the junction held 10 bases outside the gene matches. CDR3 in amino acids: CASTPGTSGNMSYNEQFF. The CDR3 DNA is TGTGCCAGCACTCCCGGGACTAGCGGGAATATGTCCTACAATGAGCAGTTCTTC.

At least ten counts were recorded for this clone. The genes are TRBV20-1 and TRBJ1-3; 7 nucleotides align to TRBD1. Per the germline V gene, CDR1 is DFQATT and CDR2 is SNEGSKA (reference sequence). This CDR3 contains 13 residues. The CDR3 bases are TGCAGCGCAAAAGGGGGCGATGGAAACACCATATATTTT. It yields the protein CSAKGGDGNTIYF.

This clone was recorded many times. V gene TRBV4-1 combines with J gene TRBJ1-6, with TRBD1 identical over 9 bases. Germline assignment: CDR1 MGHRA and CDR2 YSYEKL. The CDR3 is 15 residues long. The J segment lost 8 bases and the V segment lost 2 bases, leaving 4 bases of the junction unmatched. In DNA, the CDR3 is TGCGCCAGCAGCCAACGGGGACAGGGAGATTCACCCCTCCACTTT. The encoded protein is CASSQRGQGDSPLHF.

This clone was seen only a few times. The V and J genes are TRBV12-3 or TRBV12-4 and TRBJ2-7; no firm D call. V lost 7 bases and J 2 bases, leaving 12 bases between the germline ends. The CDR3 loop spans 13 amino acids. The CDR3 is CASTRCVTYEQYF. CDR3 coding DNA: TGTGCCAGCACCCGGTGCGTAACCTACGAGCAGTACTTC.

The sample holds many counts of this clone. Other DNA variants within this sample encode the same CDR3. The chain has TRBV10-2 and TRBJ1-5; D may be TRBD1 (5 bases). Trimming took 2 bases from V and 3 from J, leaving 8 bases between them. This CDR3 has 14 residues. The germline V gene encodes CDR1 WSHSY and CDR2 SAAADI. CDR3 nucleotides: TGCGCCAGCAGTGAGGGACAAGTCAATCAGCCCCAGCATTTT. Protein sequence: CASSEGQVNQPQHF.

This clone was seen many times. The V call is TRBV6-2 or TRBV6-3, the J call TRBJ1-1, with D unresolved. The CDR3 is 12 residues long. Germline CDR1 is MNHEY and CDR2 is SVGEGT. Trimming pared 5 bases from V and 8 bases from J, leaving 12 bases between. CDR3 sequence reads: CASSPDRREAFF. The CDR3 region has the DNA TGTGCCAGCAGTCCCGACCGGCGGGAAGCTTTCTTT.

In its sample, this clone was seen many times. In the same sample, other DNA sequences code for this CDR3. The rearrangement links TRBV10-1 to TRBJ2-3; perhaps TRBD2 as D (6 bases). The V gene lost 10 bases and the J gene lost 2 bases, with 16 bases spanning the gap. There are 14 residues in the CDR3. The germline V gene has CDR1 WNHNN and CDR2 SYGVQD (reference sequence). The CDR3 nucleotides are TGCGCCACACTAAAGCGGGCGTTCACAGATACGCAGTATTTT. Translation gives CATLKRAFTDTQYF.

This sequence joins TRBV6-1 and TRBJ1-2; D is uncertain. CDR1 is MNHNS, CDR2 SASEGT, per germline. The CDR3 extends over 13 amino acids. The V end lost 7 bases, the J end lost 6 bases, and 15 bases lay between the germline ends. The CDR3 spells CASIRAGWDGYTF. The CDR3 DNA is TGTGCCAGCATACGTGCGGGGTGGGATGGCTACACCTTC.

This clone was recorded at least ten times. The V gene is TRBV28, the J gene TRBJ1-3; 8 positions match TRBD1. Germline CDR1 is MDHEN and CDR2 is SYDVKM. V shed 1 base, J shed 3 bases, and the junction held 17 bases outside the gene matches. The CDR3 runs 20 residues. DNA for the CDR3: TGTGCCAGCAGTTTATCGCCGGGACAGGCCGTGAATTTCGGTGGAAACACCATATATTTT. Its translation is CASSLSPGQAVNFGGNTIYF.

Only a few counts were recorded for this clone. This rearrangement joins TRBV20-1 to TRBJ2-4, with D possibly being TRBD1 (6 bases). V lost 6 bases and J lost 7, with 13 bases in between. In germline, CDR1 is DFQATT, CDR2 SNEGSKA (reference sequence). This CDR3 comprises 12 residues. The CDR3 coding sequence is TGCAGTGCCACCTCAGGGGTCAACATTCAGTACTTC. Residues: CSATSGVNIQYF.

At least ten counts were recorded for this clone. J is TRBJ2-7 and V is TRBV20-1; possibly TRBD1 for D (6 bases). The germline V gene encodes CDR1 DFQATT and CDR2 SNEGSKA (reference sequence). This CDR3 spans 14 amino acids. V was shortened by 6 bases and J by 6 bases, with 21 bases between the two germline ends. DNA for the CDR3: TGCAGTGCCCAAGGGACACGGGCAGGTGGCGAGCAGTACTTC. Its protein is CSAQGTRAGGEQYF.

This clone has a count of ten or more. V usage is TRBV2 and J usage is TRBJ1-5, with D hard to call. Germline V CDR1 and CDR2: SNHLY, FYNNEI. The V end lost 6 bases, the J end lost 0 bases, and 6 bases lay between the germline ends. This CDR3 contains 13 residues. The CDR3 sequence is CASRAYSNQPQHF. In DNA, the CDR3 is TGTGCCAGCAGGGCATATAGCAATCAGCCCCAGCATTTT.

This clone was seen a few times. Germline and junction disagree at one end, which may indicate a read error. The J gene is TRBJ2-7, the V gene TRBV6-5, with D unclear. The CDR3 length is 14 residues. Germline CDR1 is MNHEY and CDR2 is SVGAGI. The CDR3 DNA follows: TGTGCCAACAGTTACTACGGTGCCCCCTACGAGCAGTACTTC. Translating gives CANSYYGAPYEQYF.

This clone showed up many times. The CDR3 here is CASSQWGAETQYF. The CDR3 DNA is TGTGCCAGCAGCCAATGGGGGGCAGAGACCCAGTACTTC. V usage is TRBV3-1 and J usage is TRBJ2-5; D assignment may be TRBD1 or TRBD2 (6 bases each). Germline values: CDR1 LGHDT, CDR2 YNNKEL (reference sequence). This CDR3 is 13 amino acids long. Trimming cost V 2 bases and J 4 bases, with 8 bases left between them.

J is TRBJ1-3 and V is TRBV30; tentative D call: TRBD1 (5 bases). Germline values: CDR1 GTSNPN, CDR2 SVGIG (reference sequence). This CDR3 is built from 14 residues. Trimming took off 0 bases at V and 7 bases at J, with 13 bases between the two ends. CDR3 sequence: CAWSVTGLRNTIYF. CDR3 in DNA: TGTGCCTGGAGTGTAACGGGGCTTAGGAACACCATATATTTT.

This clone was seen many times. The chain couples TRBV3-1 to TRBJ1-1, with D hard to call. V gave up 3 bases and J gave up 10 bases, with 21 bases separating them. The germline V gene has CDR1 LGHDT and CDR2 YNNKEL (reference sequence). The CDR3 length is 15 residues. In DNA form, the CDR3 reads TGTGCCAGCAGCCAGGAGCTACCGGGCCCGATAGGAGCTTTCTTT. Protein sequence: CASSQELPGPIGAFF.